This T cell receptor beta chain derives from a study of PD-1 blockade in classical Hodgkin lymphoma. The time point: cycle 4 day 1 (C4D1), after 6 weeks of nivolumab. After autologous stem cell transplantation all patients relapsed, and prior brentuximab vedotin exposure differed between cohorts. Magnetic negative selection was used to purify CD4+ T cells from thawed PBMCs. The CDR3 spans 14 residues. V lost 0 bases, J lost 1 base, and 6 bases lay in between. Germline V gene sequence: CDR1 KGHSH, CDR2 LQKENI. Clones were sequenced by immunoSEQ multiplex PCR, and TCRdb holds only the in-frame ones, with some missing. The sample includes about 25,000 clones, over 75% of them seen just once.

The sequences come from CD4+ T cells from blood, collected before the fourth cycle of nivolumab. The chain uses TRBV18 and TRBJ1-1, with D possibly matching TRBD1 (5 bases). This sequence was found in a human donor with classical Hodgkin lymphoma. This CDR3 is CASSPPQANTEAFF. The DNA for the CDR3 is TGTGCCAGCTCACCACCACAGGCGAACACTGAAGCTTTCTTT.